This passage covers 6 T cell receptor beta chains from one sample sequenced in a study of blood T cell repertoires in COVID-19. The data were produced by immunoSEQ multiplex PCR, yet TCRdb's version contains in-frame clones alone and is incomplete. There are 45,000 to 60,000 clones in the sample; 82% occur only once, and less than 15% lies in the top ten. The sequenced sample was peripheral blood. The receptors here all came from a human donor with acute or convalescent COVID-19. The donor label of this sample is uncertain.

V is TRBV9 and J is TRBJ2-5, with D tentatively TRBD2 (6 bases). This CDR3 is built from 16 residues. Germline V gene sequence: CDR1 SGDLS, CDR2 YYNGEE. V was trimmed by 1 base and J by 7 bases, leaving 20 bases between them. The CDR3 spells CASSVTPLIGGGTQYF. The CDR3 DNA reads TGTGCCAGCAGCGTAACTCCCTTAATCGGGGGTGGGACCCAGTACTTC.

This chain links TRBV5-1 with TRBJ1-1; D ambiguous. There are 15 residues in the CDR3. V was pared by 1 base and J by 0 bases, with 10 bases between. CDR1 SGHRS and CDR2 YFSETQ come from the germline V gene. The chain's CDR3 is CASSLNVDMNTEAFF. The CDR3 DNA reads TGCGCCAGCAGCTTGAATGTCGACATGAACACTGAAGCTTTCTTT.

The chain recombines TRBV5-1 with TRBJ2-7; TRBD1 matches 8 bases. Looked up from germline, CDR1 is SGHRS and CDR2 is YFSETQ. The junction had 9 bases not matched to a gene; V was cut back by 4 bases and J by 3 bases. This CDR3 contains 15 residues. The CDR3 region has the DNA TGCGCCAGCAGCGAAACAGGTGGACAGGGCTACGAGCAGTACTTC. This sequence encodes CASSETGGQGYEQYF.

The chain joins TRBV7-8 to TRBJ2-3; 15 nucleotides match TRBD2. The CDR3 sequence is 20 residues long. Germline CDR1 is SGHVS and CDR2 is FQNEAQ. Trimming at V came to 1 base and at J to 3 bases, leaving 11 bases not matched to a gene. For the CDR3, the DNA is TGTGCCAGCAGCTTAGGCGTCAGGACTAGCGGGGGGGCAAAGACAGATACGCAGTATTTT. Translating it yields CASSLGVRTSGGAKTDTQYF. Together with reference TRBV7-8 and TRBJ2-3, the CDR3 gives the full variable domain: GAGVSQSPRYKVAKRGQDVALRCDPISGHVSLFWYQQALGQGPEFLTYFQNEAQLDKSGLPSDRFFAERPEGSVSTLKIQRTQQEDSAVYLCASSLGVRTSGGAKTDTQYFGPGTRLTVL.

The CDR3 region has the DNA TGCGCCAGCAGCCAATCTGACAGCTCCTACGAGCAGTACTTC. As protein: CASSQSDSSYEQYF. The J gene is TRBJ2-7, the V gene TRBV4-3, with a tentative D call TRBD1 (5 bases). Germline assignment: CDR1 LGHNA and CDR2 YSLEER. V gave up 2 bases and J gave up 0 bases, with 8 bases separating them. This CDR3 has 14 residues.

The chain has TRBV23-1 and TRBJ2-7; no clear D. TRBV23-1 is known as an ORF, though its function is uncertain. CDR3 size: 15 residues. V lost 2 bases, J lost 3 bases, and 14 bases lay in between. The CDR3 DNA sequence: TGCGCCAGCAGTCAACAGACAAGGCCCCGCTACGAGCAGTACTTC. Translated: CASSQQTRPRYEQYF.